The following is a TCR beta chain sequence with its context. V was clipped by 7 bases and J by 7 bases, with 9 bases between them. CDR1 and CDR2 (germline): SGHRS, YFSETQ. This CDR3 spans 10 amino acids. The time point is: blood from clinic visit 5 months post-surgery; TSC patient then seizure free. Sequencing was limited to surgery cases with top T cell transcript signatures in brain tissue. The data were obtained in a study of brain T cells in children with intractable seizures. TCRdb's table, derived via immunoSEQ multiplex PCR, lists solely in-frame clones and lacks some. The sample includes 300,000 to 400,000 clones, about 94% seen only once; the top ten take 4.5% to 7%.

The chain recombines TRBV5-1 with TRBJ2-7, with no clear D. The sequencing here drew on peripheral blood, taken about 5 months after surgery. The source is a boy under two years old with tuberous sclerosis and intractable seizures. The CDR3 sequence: CASSRWEQYF. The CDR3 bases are TGCGCCAGCTCCAGGTGGGAGCAGTACTTC. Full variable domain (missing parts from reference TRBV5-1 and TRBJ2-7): KAGVTQTPRYLIKTRGQQVTLSCSPISGHRSVSWYQQTPGQGLQFLFEYFSETQRNKGNFPGRFSGRQFSNSRSEMNVSTLELGDSALYLCASSRWEQYFGPGTRLTVT.